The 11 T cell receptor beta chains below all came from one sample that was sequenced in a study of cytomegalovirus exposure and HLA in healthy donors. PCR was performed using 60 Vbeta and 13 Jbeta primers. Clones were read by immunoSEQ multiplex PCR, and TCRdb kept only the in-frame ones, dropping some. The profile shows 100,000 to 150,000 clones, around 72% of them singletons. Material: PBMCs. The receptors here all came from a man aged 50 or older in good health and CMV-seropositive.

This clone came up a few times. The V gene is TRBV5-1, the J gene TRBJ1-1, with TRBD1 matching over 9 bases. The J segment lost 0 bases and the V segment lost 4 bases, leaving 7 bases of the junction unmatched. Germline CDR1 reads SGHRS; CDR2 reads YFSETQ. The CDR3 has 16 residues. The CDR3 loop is CASSPGQGGLNTEAFF. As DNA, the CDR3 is TGCGCCAGCAGCCCGGGACAGGGAGGATTGAACACTGAAGCTTTCTTT.

CDR3 sequence reads: CASSGPGGRTEAFF. CDR3 nucleotide sequence: TGTGCCAGCAGTGGGCCAGGGGGAAGGACTGAAGCTTTCTTT. The chain joins TRBV2 to TRBJ1-1; TRBD1 agrees at 7 bases. The CDR3 contains 14 residues. With V trimmed by 4 bases and J by 5 bases, 7 bases remained unmatched. The V gene's germline CDR1 is SNHLY and CDR2 FYNNEI.

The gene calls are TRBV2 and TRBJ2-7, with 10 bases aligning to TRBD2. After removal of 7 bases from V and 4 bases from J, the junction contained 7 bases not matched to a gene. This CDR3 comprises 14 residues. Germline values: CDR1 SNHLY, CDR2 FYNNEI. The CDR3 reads CASIIAGGQYEQYF. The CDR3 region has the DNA TGTGCCAGCATTATAGCGGGGGGACAGTACGAGCAGTACTTC.

The CDR3 is CASSQAMGQPQETQYF. The CDR3 nucleotides read TGTGCCAGCAGCCAAGCCATGGGACAGCCCCAAGAGACCCAGTACTTC. V usage is TRBV4-2 and J usage is TRBJ2-5, with TRBD1 identical over 7 bases. Germline CDR1 and CDR2: LGHNA and YNFKEQ. This CDR3 has 16 amino acids. The V gene end was trimmed by 1 base and the J gene end by 1 base; junction bases not matched to a gene: 6.

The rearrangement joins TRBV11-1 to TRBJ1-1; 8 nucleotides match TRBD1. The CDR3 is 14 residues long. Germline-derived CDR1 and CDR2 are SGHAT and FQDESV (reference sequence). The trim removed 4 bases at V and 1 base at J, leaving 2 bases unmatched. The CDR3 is CASSYTGGNTEAFF. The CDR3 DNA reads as TGTGCCAGCAGCTATACAGGGGGGAACACTGAAGCTTTCTTT.

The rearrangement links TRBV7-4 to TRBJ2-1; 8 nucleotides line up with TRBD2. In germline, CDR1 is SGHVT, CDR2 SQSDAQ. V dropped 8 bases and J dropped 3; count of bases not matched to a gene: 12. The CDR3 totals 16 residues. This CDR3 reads CASLFGRRGVYNEQFF. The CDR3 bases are TGTGCCAGCCTATTTGGGAGGCGGGGGGTCTACAATGAGCAGTTCTTC.

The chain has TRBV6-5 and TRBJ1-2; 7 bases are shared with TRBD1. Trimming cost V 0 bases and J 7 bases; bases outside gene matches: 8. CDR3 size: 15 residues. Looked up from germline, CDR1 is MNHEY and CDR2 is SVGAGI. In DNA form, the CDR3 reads TGTGCCAGCAGTTACTCGGGGCACAGGGGAGGTGGCTACACCTTC. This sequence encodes CASSYSGHRGGGYTF.

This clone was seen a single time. The CDR3 spells CASSPDRRTSYEQYF. Written as DNA, the CDR3 is TGTGCCAGCAGCCCGGACAGGAGGACCTCCTACGAGCAGTACTTC. The gene calls are TRBV7-2 and TRBJ2-7, with TRBD1 matching over 7 bases. V lost 5 bases and J lost 0; bases outside the gene matches: 7. This CDR3 is 15 amino acids long. Per the germline V gene, CDR1 is SGHTA and CDR2 is FQGNSA.

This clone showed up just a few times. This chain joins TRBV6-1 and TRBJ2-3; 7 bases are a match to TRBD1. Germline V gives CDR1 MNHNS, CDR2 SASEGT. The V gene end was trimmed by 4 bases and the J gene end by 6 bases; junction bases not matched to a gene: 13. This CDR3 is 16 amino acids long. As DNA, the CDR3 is TGTGCCAGCAGTGGTGGGACAGCGGCGTGGGGGGATACGCAGTATTTT. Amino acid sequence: CASSGGTAAWGDTQYF.

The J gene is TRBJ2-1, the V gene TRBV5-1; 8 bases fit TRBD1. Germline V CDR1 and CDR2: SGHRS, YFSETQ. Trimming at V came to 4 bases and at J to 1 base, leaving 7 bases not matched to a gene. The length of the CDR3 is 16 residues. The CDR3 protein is CASSGGQGGSYNEQFF. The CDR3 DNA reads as TGCGCCAGCAGCGGCGGACAGGGCGGGTCCTACAATGAGCAGTTCTTC.

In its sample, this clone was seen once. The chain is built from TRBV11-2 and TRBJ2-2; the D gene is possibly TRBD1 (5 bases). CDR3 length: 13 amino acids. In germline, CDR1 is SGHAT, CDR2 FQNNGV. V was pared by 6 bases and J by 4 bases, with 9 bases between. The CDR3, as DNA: TGTGCCAGCAGTAGGGGTATCACCGGGGAGCTGTTTTTT. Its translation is CASSRGITGELFF.